The rows below give T cell receptor beta chains drawn from one sample of a study of cytomegalovirus exposure and HLA in healthy donors. Clones were sequenced by immunoSEQ multiplex PCR, and TCRdb holds only the in-frame ones, with some missing. The repertoire holds approximately 160,000 clones, with about 64% as singletons. The material sequenced was PBMCs. Receptors were obtained from a woman aged 25-40 years in good health and CMV-seropositive. Both conserved end residues are part of each CDR3. The order of the fields is J gene, V gene, clone size, D gene, CDR3 protein, CDR3 DNA. The D gene is left open where the match is weak. Clone size, where shown, is once, few, many, or a class for clones that have expanded.

TRBJ2-7 | TRBV5-1 | - | - | CASSVGGDYEQYF | TGCGCCAGCAGCGTAGGGGGAGACTACGAGCAGTACTTC
TRBJ1-1 | TRBV28 | - | - | CASRATGTVNTEAFF | TGTGCCAGCAGAGCTACCGGGACTGTGAACACTGAAGCTTTCTTT
TRBJ1-1 | TRBV5-1 | - | - | CASSLEGLRNTEAFF | TGCGCCAGCAGCTTGGAGGGGTTGAGGAACACTGAAGCTTTCTTT
TRBJ1-3 | TRBV15 | once | TRBD1 | CATSRNHWTGPGNTIYF | TGTGCCACCAGCAGAAATCATTGGACAGGGCCTGGAAACACCATATATTTT
TRBJ1-3 | TRBV7-9 | once | - | CASRARWGFSGNTIYF | TGTGCCAGCCGTGCTCGGTGGGGCTTCTCTGGAAACACCATATATTTT
TRBJ2-7 | TRBV4-2 | once | TRBD1 | CASSQGGTGVYEQYF | TGTGCCAGCAGCCAAGGGGGGACAGGAGTTTACGAGCAGTACTTC
TRBJ2-7 | TRBV18 | - | - | CASSREINYEQYF | TGTGCCAGCTCACGGGAGATAAACTACGAGCAGTACTTC
TRBJ2-1 | TRBV9 | - | TRBD1 | CASSVVSGGLNEQFF | TGTGCCAGCAGCGTAGTTTCAGGGGGATTGAATGAGCAGTTCTTC
TRBJ2-5 | TRBV19 | - | TRBD1 | CASRTRQGPQVTQYF | TGTGCCAGTAGGACTCGACAGGGGCCCCAAGTGACCCAGTACTTC
TRBJ1-4 | TRBV5-1 | - | - | CASSLDNRLTNEKLFF | TGCGCCAGCAGCTTGGATAACAGGCTCACTAATGAAAAACTGTTTTTT
TRBJ1-3 | TRBV14 | - | - | CASSQAASWNTIYF | TGTGCCAGCAGCCAAGCTGCGAGCTGGAACACCATATATTTT
TRBJ1-5 | TRBV30 | - | - | CAWSTSWRPQHF | TGTGCCTGGAGTACTAGTTGGCGGCCCCAGCATTTT
TRBJ1-2 | TRBV5-8 | - | TRBD1 | CASSFRTGMRGYTF | TGTGCCAGCAGCTTCCGGACAGGCATGAGAGGCTACACCTTC
TRBJ1-3 | TRBV28 | once | - | CASSLGGSSGNTIYF | TGTGCCAGCAGTTTAGGAGGAAGCTCTGGAAACACCATATATTTT
TRBJ1-5 | TRBV19 | - | - | CASSIGEGRNQPQHF | TGTGCCAGTAGTATAGGGGAGGGTCGCAATCAGCCCCAGCATTTT
TRBJ2-2 | TRBV5-1 | - | - | CASRAQGRDTGELFF | TGCGCCAGCAGAGCCCAGGGGAGGGACACCGGGGAGCTGTTTTTT
TRBJ2-7 | TRBV11-2 | - | - | CASSLQGHLSYEQYF | TGTGCCAGCAGCTTACAGGGACACCTCTCCTACGAGCAGTACTTC
TRBJ2-7 | TRBV5-1 | - | - | CASSSTGAYEQYF | TGCGCCAGCAGCTCTACGGGGGCCTACGAGCAGTACTTC
TRBJ1-5 | TRBV2 | - | - | CASNEDYYSNQPQHF | TGTGCCAGCAATGAGGACTATTATAGCAATCAGCCCCAGCATTTT
TRBJ2-7 | TRBV18 | - | - | CASAVGESYEQYF | TGTGCCAGCGCGGTGGGAGAGTCCTACGAGCAGTACTTC
TRBJ2-7 | TRBV30 | - | - | CASKDINTEQYF | TGTGCCTCCAAGGACATTAACACCGAGCAGTACTTC
TRBJ1-2 | TRBV7-9 | - | TRBD1 | CASSVGQTNYGYTF | TGTGCCAGCAGCGTGGGACAGACTAACTATGGCTACACCTTC
TRBJ1-2 | TRBV30 | - | - | CAWSVAETAPTWDYGYTF | TGTGCCTGGAGTGTAGCCGAGACAGCGCCAACTTGGGACTATGGCTACACCTTC
TRBJ1-1 | TRBV11-3 | few | - | CASSADREAFF | TGTGCCAGCAGCGCCGACAGGGAAGCTTTCTTT
TRBJ1-4 | TRBV11-3 | - | - | CASSNLGGGEKLFF | TGTGCCAGCAGCAATTTGGGCGGAGGGGAAAAACTGTTTTTT
TRBJ1-2 | TRBV6-5 | - | TRBD1 | CASRLRNQGGYGYTF | TGTGCCAGCAGGCTCCGAAACCAGGGGGGCTATGGCTACACCTTC
TRBJ2-4 | TRBV11-3 | few | - | CASSLSAGWDIQYF | TGTGCCAGCAGCTTATCTGCAGGGTGGGACATTCAGTACTTC
TRBJ2-1 | TRBV6-5 | once | TRBD2 | CASSYLGEGRGEQFF | TGTGCCAGCAGTTATTTGGGGGAGGGCCGGGGGGAGCAGTTCTTC
TRBJ1-3 | TRBV9 | - | - | CASSVRDNSGNTIYF | TGTGCCAGCAGCGTAAGAGACAATTCTGGAAACACCATATATTTT
TRBJ1-1 | TRBV11-3 | few | - | CASSSATSRVFF | TGTGCCAGCAGCTCAGCCACAAGCAGGGTCTTCTTT
TRBJ1-1 | TRBV28 | few | - | CASSLPGTMNTEAFF | TGTGCCAGCAGTTTACCAGGAACCATGAACACTGAAGCTTTCTTT
TRBJ2-7 | TRBV9 | - | - | CASSGAGGNEQYF | TGTGCCAGCAGTGGGGCCGGAGGGAACGAGCAGTACTTC
TRBJ2-5 | TRBV5-4 | - | TRBD1 | CASSAEQGAVGETQYF | TGTGCCAGCAGCGCAGAACAGGGGGCCGTTGGAGAGACCCAGTACTTC
TRBJ1-1 | TRBV2 | - | - | CASSVAQGSTEAFF | TGTGCCAGCAGTGTGGCTCAGGGTAGCACTGAAGCTTTCTTT
TRBJ1-2 | TRBV28 | - | - | CASSLRGYGYTF | TGTGCCAGCAGTTTACGGGGGTATGGCTACACCTTC
TRBJ1-6 | TRBV25-1 | - | - | CASSAGVGSPLHF | TGTGCCAGCAGTGCAGGGGTGGGCTCACCCCTCCACTTT
TRBJ2-7 | TRBV2 | - | TRBD2 | CASSPSGPHEQYF | TGTGCCAGCAGTCCTAGCGGCCCCCACGAGCAGTACTTC
TRBJ2-1 | TRBV12-1 | few | - | CASSPAAGGGAVNEQFF | TGTGCCAGCAGCCCAGCGGCCGGCGGGGGCGCCGTCAATGAGCAGTTCTTC
TRBJ2-7 | TRBV5-1 | once | TRBD2 | CASSFRLAGSYEQYF | TGCGCCAGCAGCTTTAGGCTAGCGGGCTCCTACGAGCAGTACTTC
TRBJ2-3 | TRBV5-1 | - | TRBD2 | CASSLLAGYTDTQYF | TGCGCCAGCAGCTTGCTAGCGGGATACACAGATACGCAGTATTTT
TRBJ2-3 | TRBV14 | - | TRBD1 | CASSHRDRVYTDTQYF | TGTGCCAGCAGCCATCGGGACAGGGTTTACACAGATACGCAGTATTTT
TRBJ1-1 | TRBV14 | - | - | CASSQTRGGAFF | TGTGCCAGCAGCCAAACCCGAGGAGGGGCTTTCTTT
TRBJ2-2 | TRBV6-1 | few | TRBD1 | CASRDTGVTGELFF | TGTGCCAGCAGAGATACAGGGGTCACCGGGGAGCTGTTTTTT
TRBJ2-6 | TRBV28 | - | - | CASSLTGVVRANVLTF | TGTGCCAGCAGCCTGACGGGGGTCGTTCGGGCCAACGTCCTGACTTTC
TRBJ2-1 | TRBV5-8 | - | TRBD2 | CASSLVGLAGVSYNEQFF | TGTGCCAGCAGCTTGGTGGGACTAGCGGGAGTCTCCTACAATGAGCAGTTCTTC
TRBJ2-6 | TRBV7-2 | - | - | CASSWVGGPGANVLTF | TGTGCCAGCAGCTGGGTCGGGGGGCCTGGGGCCAACGTCCTGACTTTC
TRBJ2-3 | TRBV6-4 | - | TRBD2 | CASSDSSSGGHTQYF | TGTGCCAGCAGTGACTCTTCCAGCGGGGGACATACGCAGTATTTT
TRBJ1-1 | TRBV30 | - | TRBD1 | CALQGATEAFF | TGTGCCTTGCAGGGGGCTACTGAAGCTTTCTTT
TRBJ2-7 | TRBV5-5 | - | - | CASSSNPQGKRRSYEQYF | TGTGCCAGCAGCTCAAACCCTCAGGGGAAGAGAAGATCCTACGAGCAGTACTTC
TRBJ1-2 | TRBV7-2 | few | TRBD1 | CASSYGTGTNYGYTF | TGTGCCAGCAGCTACGGGACAGGGACTAACTATGGCTACACCTTC
TRBJ1-1 | TRBV29-1 | - | TRBD1 | CSVRTGGTEAFF | TGCAGCGTGAGGACAGGGGGAACTGAAGCTTTCTTT
TRBJ1-2 | TRBV5-4 | few | - | CASRNYDRLNYGYTF | TGTGCCAGCAGGAATTATGACAGACTCAACTATGGCTACACCTTC
TRBJ2-3 | TRBV5-4 | - | TRBD2 | CASSPPSSGPTDTQYF | TGTGCCAGCAGCCCTCCCTCTAGCGGACCCACAGATACGCAGTATTTT
TRBJ2-3 | TRBV6-5 | - | - | CASSRSGDPTDTQYF | TGTGCCAGCAGCCGATCAGGGGACCCCACAGATACGCAGTATTTT
TRBJ2-2 | TRBV5-1 | - | - | CASSSGANTGELFF | TGCGCCAGCAGCTCCGGAGCGAACACCGGGGAGCTGTTTTTT